A selection of T cell receptor beta chains follows, all from one sample in a study of control samples from healthy donors and cancer patients. Libraries were prepared by immunoSEQ multiplex PCR; TCRdb keeps only in-frame clonotypes and omits some of them. The sample lists tens of thousands of clones; roughly 80% were seen once. Sequences were obtained from blood. The source is a man aged 25 to 45 in good health. Each CDR3 is given with its conserved first and last residue. D genes are given only for firm matches. Clone size is shown for a subset of rows, as once, few, many or a class of expanded clone.

cdr3_aa cdr3_nt clone_size d_call v_call cdr3_length j_call
CSVEITKKLFF TGCAGCGTTGAAATTACCAAGAAACTGTTTTTT NA NA TRBV29-1 11 TRBJ1-4
CASDRGNTIYF TGTGCCAGTGACCGGGGAAACACCATATATTTT NA NA TRBV19 11 TRBJ1-3
CASIPSGSYGYTF TGTGCCAGCATTCCCAGCGGAAGCTATGGCTACACCTTC NA NA TRBV7-9 13 TRBJ1-2
CASSIQGLPSEQYF TGTGCCAGTAGTATCCAGGGGCTTCCGTCCGAGCAGTACTTC once NA TRBV19 14 TRBJ2-7
CASSSGRAFTYEQYF TGTGCCAGCAGTTCCGGCCGGGCGTTCACCTACGAGCAGTACTTC NA NA TRBV11-2 15 TRBJ2-7
CASSFDGFNEKLFF TGTGCCAGCTCATTCGACGGCTTTAATGAAAAACTGTTTTTT NA NA TRBV18 14 TRBJ1-4
CASSPPGQGRESYTF TGTGCCAGCAGCCCACCGGGACAGGGGAGGGAGAGCTACACCTTC NA TRBD1 TRBV6-6 15 TRBJ1-2
CATSEIGGGTGELFF TGTGCCACCAGTGAAATTGGGGGGGGTACCGGGGAGCTGTTTTTT NA TRBD2 TRBV6-1 15 TRBJ2-2
CSVAGQAYEQYF TGCAGCGTTGCGGGACAGGCCTACGAGCAGTACTTC NA TRBD1 TRBV29-1 12 TRBJ2-7
CATSGGGTDTQYF TGTGCCACCAGCGGGGGAGGCACAGATACGCAGTATTTT NA TRBD2 TRBV11-3 13 TRBJ2-3
CASSPGTQTGPEAFF TGTGCCAGCAGTCCCGGGACCCAAACAGGACCTGAAGCTTTCTTT NA NA TRBV28 15 TRBJ1-1
CASSLAGQGINTEAFF TGTGCCAGCAGTTTAGCGGGACAGGGGATTAACACTGAAGCTTTCTTT NA TRBD1 TRBV6-5 16 TRBJ1-1
CASSLARKSSYEQYF TGTGCCAGCAGCTTGGCCAGGAAAAGCTCCTACGAGCAGTACTTC NA NA TRBV5-6 15 TRBJ2-7
CASSSRASLQFF TGTGCCAGCAGTTCGCGGGCCTCACTGCAGTTCTTC NA NA TRBV28 12 TRBJ2-1
CATRRTDTQYF TGTGCCACCAGACGCACAGATACGCAGTATTTT NA NA TRBV19 11 TRBJ2-3
CASSNDGQSSYNEQFF TGCGCCAGCAGCAATGACGGGCAGAGCTCCTACAATGAGCAGTTCTTC NA NA TRBV5-1 16 TRBJ2-1